The subject of this entry is one T cell receptor (beta chain). The antigen remains undetermined. The protocol was immunoSEQ multiplex PCR, while the TCRdb copy is restricted to in-frame clones and leaves out a portion. The sample lists more than 95,000 clones, roughly 91% seen once, with more than 0.3% in the top ten. These data originate in a study of siplizumab effects on memory and regulatory T cells. Study-wide results and limits: Poor capture below about 10^-5 frequency left most alloreactive clones unmapped to unstimulated subsets.

Germline CDR1 and CDR2: MNHEY and SMNVEV (reference sequence). V gave up 5 bases and J gave up 2 bases, with 15 bases separating them. The length of the CDR3 is 15 residues. The V call is TRBV27, the J call TRBJ1-2; D possibly corresponds to TRBD1 (6 bases). This clonotype was obtained from a human donor in good health. The sample taken for sequencing was CD4+ T cells sorted from blood. The CDR3 reads CASSMKNRDNYGYTF. CDR3 in DNA: TGTGCCAGCAGTATGAAAAACAGGGACAACTATGGCTACACCTTC.